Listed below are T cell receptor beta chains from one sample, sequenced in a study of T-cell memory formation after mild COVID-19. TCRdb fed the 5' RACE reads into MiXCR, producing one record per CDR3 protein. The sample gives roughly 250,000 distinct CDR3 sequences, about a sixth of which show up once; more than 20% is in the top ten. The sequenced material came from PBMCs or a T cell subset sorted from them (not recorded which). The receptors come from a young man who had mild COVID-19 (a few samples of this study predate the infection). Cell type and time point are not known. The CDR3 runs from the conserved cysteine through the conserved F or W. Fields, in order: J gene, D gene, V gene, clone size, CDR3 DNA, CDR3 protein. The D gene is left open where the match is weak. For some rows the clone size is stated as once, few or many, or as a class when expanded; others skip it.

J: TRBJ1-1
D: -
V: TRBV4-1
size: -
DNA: TGCGCCAGCAGCCAAGATAGGGGCAGTCACAAAGCTTTCTTT
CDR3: CASSQDRGSHKAFF

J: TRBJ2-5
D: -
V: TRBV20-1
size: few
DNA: TGCAGTGCTGGCTGGGGATGGGAGACCCAGTACTTC
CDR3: CSAGWGWETQYF

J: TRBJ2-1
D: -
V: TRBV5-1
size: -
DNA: TGCGCCAGCAGCTCGCCACTCTACAATGAGCAGTTCTTC
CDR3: CASSSPLYNEQFF

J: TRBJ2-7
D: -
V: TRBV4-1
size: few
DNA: TGCGCCAGCAGCCAAGAGGTACAGTCTTACGAGCAGTACTTC
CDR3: CASSQEVQSYEQYF

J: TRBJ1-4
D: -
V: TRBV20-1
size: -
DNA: TGCAGTGCTAGAGACCAACGTGGGGCGGAACATGCAACTAATGAAAAACTGTTTTTT
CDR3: CSARDQRGAEHATNEKLFF

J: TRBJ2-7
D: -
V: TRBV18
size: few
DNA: TGTGCCAGCTCTACCGGGGCCGGATACGAGCAGTACTTC
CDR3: CASSTGAGYEQYF

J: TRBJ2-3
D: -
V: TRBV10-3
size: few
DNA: TGTGCCATCAGTGAAAATCTTGGGGGCACAGATACGCAGTATTTT
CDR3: CAISENLGGTDTQYF

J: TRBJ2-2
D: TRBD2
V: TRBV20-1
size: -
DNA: TGCAGTGCTAGCCCAGCGGGGGCCTCGAACACCGGGGAGCTGTTTTTT
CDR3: CSASPAGASNTGELFF

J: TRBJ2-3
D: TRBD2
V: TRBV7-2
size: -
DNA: TGTGCCAGCAGTTCCTACATAGCGGGGAGCACAGATACGCAGTATTTT
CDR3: CASSSYIAGSTDTQYF

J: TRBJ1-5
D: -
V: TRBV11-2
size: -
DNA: TGTGCCAGCAGCCCACTAGGTAGTCAGCCCCAGCATTTT
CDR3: CASSPLGSQPQHF

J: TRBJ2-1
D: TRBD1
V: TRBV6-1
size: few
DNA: TGTGCCAGCAGAAAGACAGGGGGCTTGAACAATGAGCAGTTCTTC
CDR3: CASRKTGGLNNEQFF

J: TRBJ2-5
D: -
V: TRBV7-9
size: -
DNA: TGTGCCAGCAGCCACCGGGACTTAAGCCAAGAGACCCAGTACTTC
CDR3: CASSHRDLSQETQYF

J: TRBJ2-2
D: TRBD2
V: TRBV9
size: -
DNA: TGTGCCAGCAGCGTAGATGGACTAGCGGCCGGGGAGCTGTTTTTT
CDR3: CASSVDGLAAGELFF

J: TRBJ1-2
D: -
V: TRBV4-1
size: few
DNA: TGCGCCAGCAGCCCTATTGGCAGATTTAACTATGGCTACACCTTC
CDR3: CASSPIGRFNYGYTF

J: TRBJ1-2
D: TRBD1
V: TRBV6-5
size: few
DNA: TGTGCCAGCAGTGCCAGATCGCAGGGGGACCGCTATGGCTACACCTTC
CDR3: CASSARSQGDRYGYTF

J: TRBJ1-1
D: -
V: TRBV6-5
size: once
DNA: TGTGCCAGCAGTTACTCCTTTTTACAGGGAACTGGGAACACTGGAGCTTTCTTT
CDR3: CASSYSFLQGTGNTGAFF

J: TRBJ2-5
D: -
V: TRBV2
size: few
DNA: TGTGCCAGCAATTACAGGGTTGGGGAGACCCAGTACTTC
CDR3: CASNYRVGETQYF

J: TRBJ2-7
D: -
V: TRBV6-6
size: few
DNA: TGTGCCAGCAGTTCATGGACAGACCAGGACGAGCAGTACTTC
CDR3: CASSSWTDQDEQYF

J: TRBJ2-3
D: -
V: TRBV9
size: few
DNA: TGTGCCAGCAGCGCCGCGGGCGGGGGCACAGATACGCAGTATTTT
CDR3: CASSAAGGGTDTQYF

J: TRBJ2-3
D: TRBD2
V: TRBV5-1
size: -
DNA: TGCGCCAGCAGCTGGCCCCCTAGCGGGGGGGGTCAAGATACGCAGTATTTT
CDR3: CASSWPPSGGGQDTQYF

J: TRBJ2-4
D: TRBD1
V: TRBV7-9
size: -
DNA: TGTGCCAGCAGCTCACAACCCGGGACAGGGTTGCCTGAGGACTTC
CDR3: CASSSQPGTGLPEDF

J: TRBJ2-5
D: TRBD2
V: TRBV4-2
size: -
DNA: TGTGCCAGCAGCCCCCTGGCTAGCGGGGTGAAAGAGACCCAGTACTTC
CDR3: CASSPLASGVKETQYF

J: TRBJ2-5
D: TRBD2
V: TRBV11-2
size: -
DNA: TGTGCCAGCAGCTTTACTAGCGCCCAAGAGACCCAGTACTTC
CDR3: CASSFTSAQETQYF

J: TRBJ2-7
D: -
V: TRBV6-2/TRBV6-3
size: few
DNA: TGTGCCAGCAGTTACTCCCAAACCTACGAGCAGTACTTC
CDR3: CASSYSQTYEQYF

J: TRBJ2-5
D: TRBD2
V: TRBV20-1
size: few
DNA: TGCAGTGCTAGAGCGACTAGCGGCAAAGAGACCCAGTACTTC
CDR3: CSARATSGKETQYF

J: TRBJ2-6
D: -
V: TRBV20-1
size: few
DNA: TGCAGTGCTAGAAACCAGGGTTGGCTTCCCTCTGGGGCCAACGTCCTGACTTTC
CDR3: CSARNQGWLPSGANVLTF

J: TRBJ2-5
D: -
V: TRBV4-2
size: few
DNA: TGTGCCAGCAGCCAAGATTGGCGATCAGCCCAAGAGACCCAGTACTTC
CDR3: CASSQDWRSAQETQYF

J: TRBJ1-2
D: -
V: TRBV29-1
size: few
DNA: TGCAGCGTTGAACCGCAAGGTTATGGCTACACCTTC
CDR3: CSVEPQGYGYTF

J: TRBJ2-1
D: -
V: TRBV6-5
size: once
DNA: TGTGCCAGCGGGTACTCCTACAATGAGCAGTTCTTC
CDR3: CASGYSYNEQFF

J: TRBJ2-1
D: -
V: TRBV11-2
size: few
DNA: TGTGCCAGCAGCTTATCGTGGTTGAGCTCCTACAATGAGCAGTTCTTC
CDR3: CASSLSWLSSYNEQFF

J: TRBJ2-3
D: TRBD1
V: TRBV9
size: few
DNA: TGTGCCAGCAGCGTGGAAGAGACCGGGACAGGGAACACAGATACGCAGTATTTT
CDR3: CASSVEETGTGNTDTQYF

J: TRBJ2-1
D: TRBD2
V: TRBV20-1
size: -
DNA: TGCAGTGCTAGAGATCTCGGGACTAGCGGGGGAGCTAGCTCCTACAATGAGCAGTTCTTC
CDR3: CSARDLGTSGGASSYNEQFF

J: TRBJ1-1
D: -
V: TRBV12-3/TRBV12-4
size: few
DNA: TGTGCCAGCAGCTCAGGGGAGGGAGTGAACACTGAAGCTTTCTTT
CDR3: CASSSGEGVNTEAFF

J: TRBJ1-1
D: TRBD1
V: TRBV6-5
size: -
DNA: TGTGCCACAGGGGGGTTGAACACTGAAGCTTTCTTT
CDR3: CATGGLNTEAFF

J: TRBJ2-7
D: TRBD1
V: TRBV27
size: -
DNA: TGTGCCAGCAGCCCGGGACAGTTAGCCTACGAGCAGTACTTC
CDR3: CASSPGQLAYEQYF

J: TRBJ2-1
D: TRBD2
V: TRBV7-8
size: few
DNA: TGTGCCAGCACCCTAAGCGGGGGGGCTGCCAATGAGCAGTTCTTC
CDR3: CASTLSGGAANEQFF

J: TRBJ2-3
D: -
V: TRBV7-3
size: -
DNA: TGTGCCAGCAGCCCATCCCTCTCCAGCACAGATACGCAGTATTTT
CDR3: CASSPSLSSTDTQYF

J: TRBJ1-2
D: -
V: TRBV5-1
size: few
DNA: TGCGCCAGCAGCTTGACAGGGAAGGACTATGGCTACACCTTC
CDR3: CASSLTGKDYGYTF

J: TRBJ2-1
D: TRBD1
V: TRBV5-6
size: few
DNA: TGTGCCAGCAGCTTTGGCAGGGACAGGGATGAGCAGTTCTTC
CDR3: CASSFGRDRDEQFF

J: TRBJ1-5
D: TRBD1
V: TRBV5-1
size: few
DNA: TGCGCCAGCAGCTTGGACGGGACAGGGGAACAGCATTTT
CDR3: CASSLDGTGEQHF

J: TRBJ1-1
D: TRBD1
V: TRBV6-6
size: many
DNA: TGTGCCAGCAGTTACCAGGGGGCGAACACTGAAGCTTTCTTT
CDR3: CASSYQGANTEAFF

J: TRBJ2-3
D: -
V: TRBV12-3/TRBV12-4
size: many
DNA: TGTGCCAGCAGTTTAGCAGATACGCAGTATTTT
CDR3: CASSLADTQYF

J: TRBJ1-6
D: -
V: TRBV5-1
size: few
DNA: TGCGCCAGCAGCTTGGTGGCAGGCAACGGTAATTCACCCCTCCACTTT
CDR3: CASSLVAGNGNSPLHF

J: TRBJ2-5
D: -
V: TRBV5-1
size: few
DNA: TGCGCCAGCAGCCAGACTGCTACGACACAAGAGACCCAGTACTTC
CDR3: CASSQTATTQETQYF

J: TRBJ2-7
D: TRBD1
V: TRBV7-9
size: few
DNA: TGTGCCAGCAGTCGCACCGGGACAGGGAAAAACTTC
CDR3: CASSRTGTGKNF

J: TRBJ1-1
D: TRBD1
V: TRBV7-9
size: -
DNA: TGTGCCAGCAGCCCGGGACAGCACATGAACACTGAAGCTTTCTTT
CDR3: CASSPGQHMNTEAFF

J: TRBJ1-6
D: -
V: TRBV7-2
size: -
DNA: TGTGCCAGCAGCTCTACCTATAATTCACCCCTCCACTTT
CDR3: CASSSTYNSPLHF

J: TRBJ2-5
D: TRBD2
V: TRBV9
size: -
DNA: TGTGCCAGCAGCGTAGTTCCCCTAGCGGGGCTGGAGACCCAGTACTTC
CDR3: CASSVVPLAGLETQYF

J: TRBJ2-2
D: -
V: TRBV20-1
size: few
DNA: TGCAGTGCTAGTGTGCAGAGCACCGGGGAGCTGTTTTTT
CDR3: CSASVQSTGELFF

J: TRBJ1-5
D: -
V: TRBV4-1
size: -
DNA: TGCGCCAGCAGCCAAGATCGCGCAGGGGCTCAGCCCCAGCATTTT
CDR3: CASSQDRAGAQPQHF

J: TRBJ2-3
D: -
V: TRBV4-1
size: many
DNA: TGCGCCAGCAGCCAAGAATCACAGCCTAGCACAGATACGCAGTATTTT
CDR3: CASSQESQPSTDTQYF

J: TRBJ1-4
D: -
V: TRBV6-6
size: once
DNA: TGTGCCAGCAGTTACATAGTAACTAATGAAAAACTGTTTTTT
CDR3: CASSYIVTNEKLFF

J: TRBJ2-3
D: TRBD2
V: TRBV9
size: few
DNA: TGTGCCAGCAGCCTAGGGACTAGCGGGGGTTTAGTCGATACGCAGTATTTT
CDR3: CASSLGTSGGLVDTQYF

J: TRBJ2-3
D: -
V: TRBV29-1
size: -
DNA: TGCAGCGTTGACAGGGGAGTTAGGACAGATACGCAGTATTTT
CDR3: CSVDRGVRTDTQYF

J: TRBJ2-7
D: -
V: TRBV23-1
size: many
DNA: TGCGCCAGCAGTCCGTTGACAGGCCACTACGAGCAGTACTTC
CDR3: CASSPLTGHYEQYF

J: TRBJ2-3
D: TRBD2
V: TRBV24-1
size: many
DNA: TGTGCCACCAGTCCCGGGACTAGGGGTAGCACAGATACGCAGTATTTT
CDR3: CATSPGTRGSTDTQYF

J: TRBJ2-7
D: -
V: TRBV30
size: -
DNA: TGTGCCTGGTCGGGGATGGGGCCCGAGGAGTACTTC
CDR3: CAWSGMGPEEYF

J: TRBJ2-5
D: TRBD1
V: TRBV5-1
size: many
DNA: TGCGCCAGCAGCTTGACAGGGGGTCAGGAGACCCAGTACTTC
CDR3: CASSLTGGQETQYF